Listed here is a single TCR beta chain. This entry comes from a study of OX40 agonist ivuxolimab in advanced cancers. About the research overall: Patients in the trial were receiving intravenous ivuxolimab every 2 weeks, at doses of 0.01 to 10 mg/kg. Partial responses occurred in Three dose-escalation patients, one with hepatocellular carcinoma and two with cutaneous melanoma.

Method: immunoSEQ multiplex PCR; TCRdb's copy keeps in-frame clones and lacks some. The sample lists about 80,000 clones, approximately 83% seen once, with less than 6% in the top ten. Trimming cost V 4 bases and J 7 bases; bases outside gene matches: 1. This CDR3 region has 13 residues. The germline V gene encodes CDR1 SGHTA and CDR2 FQGNSA. The chain couples TRBV7-2 to TRBJ1-5; 10 positions match TRBD1. The source is an adult with an advanced solid tumor such as melanoma, head and neck, liver or kidney cancer. Sequenced here: CD4+ or CD8+ T cells sorted from blood, sampled in a trial of the OX40 agonist ivuxolimab. CDR3 sequence reads: CASSWDRGQPQHF. The CDR3 DNA sequence: TGTGCCAGCAGCTGGGACAGGGGCCAGCCCCAGCATTTT.